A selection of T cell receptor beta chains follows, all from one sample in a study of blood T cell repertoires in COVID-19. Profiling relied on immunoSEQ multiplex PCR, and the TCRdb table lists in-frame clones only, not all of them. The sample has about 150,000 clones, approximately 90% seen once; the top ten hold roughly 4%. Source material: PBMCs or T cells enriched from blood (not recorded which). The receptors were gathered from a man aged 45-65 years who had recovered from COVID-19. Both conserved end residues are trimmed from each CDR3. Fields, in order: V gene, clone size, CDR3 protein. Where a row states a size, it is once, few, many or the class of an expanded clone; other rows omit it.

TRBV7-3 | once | ASSPGGGRADEQF
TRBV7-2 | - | ASSLVRNTEAF
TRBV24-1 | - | ATSDLLASPKGELF
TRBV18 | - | ASSPKQLGNSPLH
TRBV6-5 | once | ASSMGAPREQY
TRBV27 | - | ASSYQTAGGNNSPLH
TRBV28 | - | ASSLAGPTEAF
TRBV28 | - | ASSLYDLSGNTIY
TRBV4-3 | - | ASSQDPGSEKLF
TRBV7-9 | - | ASSQGTGVTGELF